This T cell receptor (beta chain) was sequenced for a study of relationships among human T cell subsets. CD4+ cells were positively selected first, then anti-CD25 beads isolated CD4+CD25+ regulatory T cells. Findings and limits, study-wide: Th1, Th2 and regulatory subsets overlapped substantially in CDR3 sequences. No significant subset differences appeared in V, D, J use, CDR3 length or N-additions.

Points on this clonotype: Its antigen is undetermined.

The T cell receptor alpha and beta CDR3 regions were amplified from mRNA by semiquantitative ARM-PCR. In ARM-PCR, communal superprimers followed tagged nested gene-specific primers for exponential amplification. TCRdb passed the multiplex PCR reads through MiXCR, listing each CDR3 protein once. The sample lists 13,000 to 15,000 distinct CDR3 sequences, about 60% occurring once. V was cut by 10 bases and J by 4 bases, with 18 bases left in between. This CDR3 comprises 14 residues. CDR1 and CDR2 (germline): LNHDA, SQIVND (reference sequence). The clonotype originates from a man in his forties in good health. The sequencing input was Tregs sorted from blood. This rearrangement joins TRBV19 to TRBJ2-3; the D is unclear. This CDR3 reads CATQGLDSADTQYF. The CDR3 DNA follows: TGTGCCACCCAAGGTCTCGATTCCGCAGATACGCAGTATTTT.